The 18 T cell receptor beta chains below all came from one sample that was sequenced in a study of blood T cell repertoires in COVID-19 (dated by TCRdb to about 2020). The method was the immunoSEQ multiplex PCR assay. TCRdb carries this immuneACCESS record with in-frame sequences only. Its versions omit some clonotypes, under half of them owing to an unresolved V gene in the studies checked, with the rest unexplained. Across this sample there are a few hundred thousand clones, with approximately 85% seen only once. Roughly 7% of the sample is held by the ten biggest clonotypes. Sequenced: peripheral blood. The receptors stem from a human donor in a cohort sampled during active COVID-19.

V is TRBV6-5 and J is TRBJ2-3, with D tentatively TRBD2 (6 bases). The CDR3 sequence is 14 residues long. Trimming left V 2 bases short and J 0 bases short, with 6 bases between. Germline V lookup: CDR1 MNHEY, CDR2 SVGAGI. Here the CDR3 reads CASSYGRSTDTQYF. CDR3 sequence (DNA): TGTGCCAGCAGTTACGGGAGGAGCACAGATACGCAGTATTTT.

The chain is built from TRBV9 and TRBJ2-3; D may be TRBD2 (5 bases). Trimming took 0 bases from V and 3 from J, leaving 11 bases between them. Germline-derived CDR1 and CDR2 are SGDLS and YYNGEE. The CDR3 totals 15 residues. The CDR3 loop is CASSVDVRRTDTQYF. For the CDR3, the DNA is TGTGCCAGCAGCGTAGATGTTAGGAGGACAGATACGCAGTATTTT.

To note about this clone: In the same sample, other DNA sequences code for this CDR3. The CDR3 loop reads CASSLRGTEAFF. CDR3 coding DNA: TGTGCCAGCAGCCTCAGGGGGACTGAAGCTTTCTTT. The gene calls are TRBV27 and TRBJ1-1; 7 bases agree with TRBD1. CDR1 MNHEY and CDR2 SMNVEV come from the germline V gene (reference sequence). The CDR3 spans 12 residues. V lost 6 bases to trimming and J lost 5 bases; unmatched junction nucleotides: 3.

The CDR3 loop reads CASSLARWDRARYGYTF. The CDR3, as DNA: TGCGCCAGCAGCTTGGCCCGATGGGACAGGGCTCGGTATGGCTACACCTTC. The chain links TRBV5-1 to TRBJ1-2; the match to TRBD1 covers 9 bases. The CDR3 is 17 amino acids. V lost 0 bases and J lost 5; bases outside the gene matches: 11. CDR1 is SGHRS, CDR2 YFSETQ, per germline. Full variable domain (missing parts from reference TRBV5-1 and TRBJ1-2): KAGVTQTPRYLIKTRGQQVTLSCSPISGHRSVSWYQQTPGQGLQFLFEYFSETQRNKGNFPGRFSGRQFSNSRSEMNVSTLELGDSALYLCASSLARWDRARYGYTFGSGTRLTVV.

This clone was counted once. For the CDR3, the DNA is TGTGCCAGCAAGAGGACAGGGGGCTTAAACTATGGCTACACCTTC. It encodes CASKRTGGLNYGYTF. The rearrangement joins TRBV9 to TRBJ1-2; 11 positions match TRBD1. CDR3 length: 15 residues. With 6 bases clipped from V and 2 bases from J, the junction kept 6 bases outside the gene matches. Germline loops: CDR1 SGDLS, CDR2 YYNGEE.

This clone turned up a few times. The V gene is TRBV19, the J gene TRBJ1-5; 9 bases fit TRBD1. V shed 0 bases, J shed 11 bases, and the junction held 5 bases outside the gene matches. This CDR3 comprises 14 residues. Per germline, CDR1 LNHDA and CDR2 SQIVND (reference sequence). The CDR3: CASSIEDRGPSQHF. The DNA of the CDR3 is TGTGCCAGTAGTATAGAGGACAGGGGTCCATCCCAGCATTTT.

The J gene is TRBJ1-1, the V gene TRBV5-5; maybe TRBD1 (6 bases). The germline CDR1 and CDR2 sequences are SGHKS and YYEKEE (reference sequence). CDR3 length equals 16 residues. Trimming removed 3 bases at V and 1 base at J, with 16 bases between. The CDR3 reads CASSSTKGQPNTEAFF. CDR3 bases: TGTGCCAGCAGCTCCACAAAGGGACAACCGAACACTGAAGCTTTCTTT.

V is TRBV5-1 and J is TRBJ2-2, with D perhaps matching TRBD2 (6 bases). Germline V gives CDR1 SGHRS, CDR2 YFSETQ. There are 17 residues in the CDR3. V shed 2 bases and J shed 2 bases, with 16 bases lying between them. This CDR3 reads CASSLGGFGGNTGELFF. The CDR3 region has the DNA TGCGCCAGCAGCTTAGGTGGATTCGGGGGAAACACCGGGGAGCTGTTTTTT.

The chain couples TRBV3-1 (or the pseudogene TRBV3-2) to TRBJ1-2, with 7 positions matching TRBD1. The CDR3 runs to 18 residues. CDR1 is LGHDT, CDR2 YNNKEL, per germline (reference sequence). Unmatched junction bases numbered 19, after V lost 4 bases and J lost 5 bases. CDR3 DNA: TGTGCCAGCAGCCGCAAACCGGGACAGCTAGGTTACGCTTATGGCTACACCTTC. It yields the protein CASSRKPGQLGYAYGYTF.

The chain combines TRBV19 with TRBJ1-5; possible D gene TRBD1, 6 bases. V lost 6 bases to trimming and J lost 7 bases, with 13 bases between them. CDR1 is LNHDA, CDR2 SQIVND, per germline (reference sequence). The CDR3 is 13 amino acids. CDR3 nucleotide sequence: TGTGCCAGTAGACCGAGGGGGGGACAGCCCCAGCATTTT. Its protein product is CASRPRGGQPQHF. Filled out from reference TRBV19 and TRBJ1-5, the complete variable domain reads DGGITQSPKYLFRKEGQNVTLSCEQNLNHDAMYWYRQDPGQGLRLIYYSQIVNDFQKGDIAEGYSVSREKKESFPLTVTSAQKNPTAFYLCASRPRGGQPQHFGDGTRLSIL.

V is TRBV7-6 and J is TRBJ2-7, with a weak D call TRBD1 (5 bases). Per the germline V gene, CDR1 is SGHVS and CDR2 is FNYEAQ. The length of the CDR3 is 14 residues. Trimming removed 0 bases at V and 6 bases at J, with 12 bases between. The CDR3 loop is CASSLALQGGEQYF. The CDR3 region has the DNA TGTGCCAGCAGCTTAGCCCTCCAGGGCGGCGAGCAGTACTTC.

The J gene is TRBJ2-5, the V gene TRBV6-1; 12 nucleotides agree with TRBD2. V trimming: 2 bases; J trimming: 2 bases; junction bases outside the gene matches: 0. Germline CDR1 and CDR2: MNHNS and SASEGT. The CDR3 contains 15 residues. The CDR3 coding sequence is TGTGCCAGCAGTGAACTAGCGGGGGGGCAAGAGACCCAGTACTTC. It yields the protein CASSELAGGQETQYF.

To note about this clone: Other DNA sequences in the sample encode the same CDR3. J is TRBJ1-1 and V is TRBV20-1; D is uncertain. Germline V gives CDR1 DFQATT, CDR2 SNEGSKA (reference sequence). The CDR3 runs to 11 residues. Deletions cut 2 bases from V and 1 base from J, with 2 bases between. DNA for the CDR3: TGCAGTGCTAGACAGAACACTGAAGCTTTCTTT. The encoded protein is CSARQNTEAFF.

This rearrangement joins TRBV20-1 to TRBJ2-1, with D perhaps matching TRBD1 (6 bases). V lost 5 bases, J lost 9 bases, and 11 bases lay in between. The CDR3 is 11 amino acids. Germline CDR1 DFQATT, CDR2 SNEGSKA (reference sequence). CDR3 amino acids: CSASRGGEQFF. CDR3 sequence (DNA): TGCAGTGCTTCCAGGGGTGGTGAGCAGTTCTTC.

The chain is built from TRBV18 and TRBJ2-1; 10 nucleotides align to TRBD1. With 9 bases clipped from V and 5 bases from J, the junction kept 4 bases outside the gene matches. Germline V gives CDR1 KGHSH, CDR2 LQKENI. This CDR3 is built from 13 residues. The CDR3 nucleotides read TGTGCCAGTCTCGGGACAGGGGACAATGAGCAGTTCTTC. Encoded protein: CASLGTGDNEQFF.

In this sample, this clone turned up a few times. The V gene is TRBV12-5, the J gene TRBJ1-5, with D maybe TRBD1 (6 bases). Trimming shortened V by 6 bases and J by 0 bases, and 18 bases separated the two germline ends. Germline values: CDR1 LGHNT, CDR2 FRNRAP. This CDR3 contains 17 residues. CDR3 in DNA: TGTGCTAGTGGGGCCTATGGGACATCCTATAGCAATCAGCCCCAGCATTTT. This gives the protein CASGAYGTSYSNQPQHF.

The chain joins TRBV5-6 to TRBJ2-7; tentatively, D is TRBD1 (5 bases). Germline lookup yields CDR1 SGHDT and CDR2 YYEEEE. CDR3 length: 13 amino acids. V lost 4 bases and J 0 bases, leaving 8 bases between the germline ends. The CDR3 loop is CASSPGNSYEQYF. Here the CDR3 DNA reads TGTGCCAGCAGCCCAGGGAACTCCTACGAGCAGTACTTC.

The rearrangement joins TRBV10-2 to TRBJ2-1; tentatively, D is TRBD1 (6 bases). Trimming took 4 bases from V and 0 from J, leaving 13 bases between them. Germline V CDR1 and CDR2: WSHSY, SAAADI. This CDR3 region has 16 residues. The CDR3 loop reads CASSGTVDRSYNEQFF. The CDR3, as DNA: TGCGCCAGCAGTGGGACAGTTGATCGCTCCTACAATGAGCAGTTCTTC.